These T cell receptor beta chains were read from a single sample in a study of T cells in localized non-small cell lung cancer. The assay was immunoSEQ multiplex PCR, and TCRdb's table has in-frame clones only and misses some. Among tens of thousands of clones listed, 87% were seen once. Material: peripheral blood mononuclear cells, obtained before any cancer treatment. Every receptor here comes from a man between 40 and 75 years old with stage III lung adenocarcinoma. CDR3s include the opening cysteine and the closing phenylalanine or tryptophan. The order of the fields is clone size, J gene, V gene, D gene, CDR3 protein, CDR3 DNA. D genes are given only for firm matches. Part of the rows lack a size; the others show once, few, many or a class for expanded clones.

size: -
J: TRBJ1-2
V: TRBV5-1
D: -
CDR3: CASSLENANNYGYTF
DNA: TGCGCCAGCAGCTTGGAAAATGCCAATAACTATGGCTACACCTTC

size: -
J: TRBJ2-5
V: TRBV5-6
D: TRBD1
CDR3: CASSLGLGTGTETQYF
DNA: TGTGCCAGCAGCTTGGGGTTGGGGACAGGGACGGAGACCCAGTACTTC

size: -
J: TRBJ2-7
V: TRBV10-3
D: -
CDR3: CAISDGASGEQYF
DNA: TGTGCCATCAGTGATGGAGCTTCGGGGGAGCAGTACTTC

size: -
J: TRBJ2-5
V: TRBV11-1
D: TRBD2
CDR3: CASSLGLGLAGGNAETQYF
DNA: TGTGCCAGCAGCTTGGGCCTCGGTCTAGCGGGGGGTAACGCAGAGACCCAGTACTTC

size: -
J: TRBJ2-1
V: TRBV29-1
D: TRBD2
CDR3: CSAVFGLAGFSSYNEQFF
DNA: TGCAGCGCCGTCTTCGGACTAGCGGGGTTCAGCTCCTACAATGAGCAGTTCTTC

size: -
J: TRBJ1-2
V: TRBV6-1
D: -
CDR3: CASSEILRVEYGYTF
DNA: TGTGCCAGCAGTGAAATATTGAGGGTAGAGTATGGCTACACCTTC

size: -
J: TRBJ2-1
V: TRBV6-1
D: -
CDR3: CASMVNNEQFF
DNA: TGTGCCAGCATGGTTAACAATGAGCAGTTCTTC

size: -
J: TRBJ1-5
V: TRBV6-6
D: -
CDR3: CASSIDPGYQPQHF
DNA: TGTGCCAGCAGTATCGATCCGGGGTATCAGCCCCAGCATTTT

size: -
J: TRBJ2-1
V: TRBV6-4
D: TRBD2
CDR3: CASSDLGRGKNEQFF
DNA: TGTGCCAGCAGTGACTTAGGGCGGGGGAAAAATGAGCAGTTCTTC

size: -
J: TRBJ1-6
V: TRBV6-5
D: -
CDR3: CASSGGGSPLHF
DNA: TGTGCCAGCAGTGGCGGGGGTTCACCCCTCCACTTT

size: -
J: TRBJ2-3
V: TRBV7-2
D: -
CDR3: CASSRVPSTDTQYF
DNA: TGTGCCAGCAGCCGAGTCCCTAGCACAGATACGCAGTATTTT

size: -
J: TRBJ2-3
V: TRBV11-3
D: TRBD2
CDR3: CASSPGTSLTRAGTDTQYF
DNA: TGTGCCAGCAGCCCAGGGACTAGCTTGACACGGGCTGGCACAGATACGCAGTATTTT

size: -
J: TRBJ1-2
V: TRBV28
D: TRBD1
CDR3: CASSLKPRDRAFF
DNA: TGTGCCAGCAGTTTAAAACCCAGGGACAGGGCTTTCTTC

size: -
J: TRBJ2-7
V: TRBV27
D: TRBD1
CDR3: CASSLKVGTGVFYEQYF
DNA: TGTGCCAGCAGTTTAAAGGTCGGGACAGGGGTTTTCTACGAGCAGTACTTC

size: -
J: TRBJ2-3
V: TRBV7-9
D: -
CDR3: CASSLSFGLDTQYF
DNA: TGTGCCAGCAGCTTATCCTTCGGTCTGGATACGCAGTATTTT

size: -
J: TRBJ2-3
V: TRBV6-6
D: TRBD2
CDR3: CASGGKRGPADTQYF
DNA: TGTGCCAGCGGAGGGAAGCGGGGGCCTGCAGATACGCAGTATTTT

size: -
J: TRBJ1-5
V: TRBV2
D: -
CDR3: CASSDEIHSNQPQHF
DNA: TGTGCCAGCAGTGATGAGATTCATAGCAATCAGCCCCAGCATTTT

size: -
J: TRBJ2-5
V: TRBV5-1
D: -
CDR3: CASSRESVEAQYF
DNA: TGCGCCAGCAGCCGTGAGAGCGTGGAGGCCCAGTACTTC

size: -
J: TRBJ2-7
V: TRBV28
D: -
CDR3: CASSLGAYEQYF
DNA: TGTGCCAGCAGTTTAGGGGCCTACGAGCAGTACTTC

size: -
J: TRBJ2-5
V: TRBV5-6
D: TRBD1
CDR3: CASSYRGRETQYF
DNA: TGTGCCAGCAGCTACAGGGGCCGGGAGACCCAGTACTTC

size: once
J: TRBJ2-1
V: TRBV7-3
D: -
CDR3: CASSLTRDLGYNEQFF
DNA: TGTGCCAGCAGCTTAACCCGGGACTTAGGCTACAATGAGCAGTTCTTC

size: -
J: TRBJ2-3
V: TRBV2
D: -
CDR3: CASSATRGKGTQYF
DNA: TGTGCCTCAAGCGCCACACGGGGGAAAGGTACGCAGTATTTT

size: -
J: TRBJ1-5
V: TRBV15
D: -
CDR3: CATSKGVAKGNQPQHF
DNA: TGTGCCACCAGTAAGGGGGTAGCTAAGGGCAATCAGCCCCAGCATTTT

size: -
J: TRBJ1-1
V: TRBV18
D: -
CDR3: CASSPGNMNTEAFF
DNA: TGTGCCAGCTCACCAGGGAACATGAACACTGAAGCTTTCTTT

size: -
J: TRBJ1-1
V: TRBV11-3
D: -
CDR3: CASSTRPAEAFF
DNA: TGTGCCAGCAGCACCCGACCGGCTGAAGCTTTCTTT

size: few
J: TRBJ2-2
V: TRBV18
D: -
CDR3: CASSPQGTGELFF
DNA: TGTGCCAGCTCACCACAAGGGACCGGGGAGCTGTTTTTT

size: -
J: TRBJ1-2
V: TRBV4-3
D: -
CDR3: CASSQEQQPNYGYTF
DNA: TGCGCCAGCAGCCAAGAACAACAGCCAAACTATGGCTACACCTTC

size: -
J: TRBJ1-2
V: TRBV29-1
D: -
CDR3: CSVGTNGYTF
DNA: TGCAGCGTGGGCACAAATGGCTACACCTTC

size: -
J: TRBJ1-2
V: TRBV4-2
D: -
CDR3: CASSQGQGYGYTF
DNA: TGTGCCAGCAGCCAAGGCCAGGGCTATGGCTACACCTTC

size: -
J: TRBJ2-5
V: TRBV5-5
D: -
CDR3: CASSLEVGVGETQYF
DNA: TGTGCCAGCAGCTTGGAGGTTGGGGTGGGAGAGACCCAGTACTTC

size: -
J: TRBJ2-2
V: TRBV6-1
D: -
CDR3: CASSGRKAWNTGELFF
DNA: TGTGCCAGCAGTGGGCGGAAGGCGTGGAACACCGGGGAGCTGTTTTTT

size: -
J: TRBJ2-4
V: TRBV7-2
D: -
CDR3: CASSSPLWASENIQYF
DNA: TGTGCCAGCAGCTCTCCCTTGTGGGCTTCTGAAAACATTCAGTACTTC

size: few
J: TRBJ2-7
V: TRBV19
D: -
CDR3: CASSFGPSYEQYF
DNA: TGTGCCAGTAGTTTCGGTCCCTCCTACGAGCAGTACTTC

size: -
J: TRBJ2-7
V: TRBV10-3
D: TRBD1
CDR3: CAISESTGPHSYEQYF
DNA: TGTGCCATCAGTGAGTCGACAGGGCCTCACTCCTACGAGCAGTACTTC

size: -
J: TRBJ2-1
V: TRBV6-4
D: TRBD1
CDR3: CASSDTDRGPPPHEQFF
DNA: TGTGCCAGCAGTGACACGGACAGGGGACCTCCCCCCCATGAGCAGTTCTTC

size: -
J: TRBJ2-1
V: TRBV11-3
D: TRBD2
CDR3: CASTSGLAGGYNEQFF
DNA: TGTGCCAGCACCTCAGGACTAGCGGGGGGGTACAATGAGCAGTTCTTC

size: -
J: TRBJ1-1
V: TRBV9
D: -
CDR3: CASSVSGTEAFF
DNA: TGTGCCAGCAGCGTAAGTGGGACTGAAGCTTTCTTT

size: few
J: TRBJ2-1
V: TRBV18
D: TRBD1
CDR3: CASSQTGGKMDEQFF
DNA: TGTGCCAGCTCCCAGACAGGGGGCAAAATGGATGAGCAGTTCTTC

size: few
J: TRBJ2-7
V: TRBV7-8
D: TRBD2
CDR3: CASSLVSAGGKYEQYF
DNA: TGTGCCAGCAGCTTAGTGAGCGCGGGGGGGAAGTACGAGCAGTACTTC

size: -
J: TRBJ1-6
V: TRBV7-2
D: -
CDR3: CASRLSGQYNSPLHF
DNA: TGTGCCAGCAGACTCTCGGGCCAATATAATTCACCCCTCCACTTT

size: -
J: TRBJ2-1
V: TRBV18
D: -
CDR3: CASSSQGGMNEQFF
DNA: TGTGCCAGCTCATCTCAGGGGGGGATGAATGAGCAGTTCTTC

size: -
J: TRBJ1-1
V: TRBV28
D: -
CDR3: CASSSSGNTEAFF
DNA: TGTGCCAGCAGTTCCTCAGGGAACACTGAAGCTTTCTTT

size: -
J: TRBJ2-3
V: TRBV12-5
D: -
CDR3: CASGLVRAGVTSTDTQYF
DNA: TGTGCTAGTGGTTTGGTACGGGCAGGTGTAACTAGCACAGATACGCAGTATTTT

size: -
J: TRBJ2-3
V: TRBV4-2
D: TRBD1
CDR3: CASSPQGQDTQYF
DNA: TGTGCCAGCAGCCCACAGGGGCAAGATACGCAGTATTTT

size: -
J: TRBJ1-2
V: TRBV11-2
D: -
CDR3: CASSLAAGSRGYTF
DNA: TGTGCCAGCAGCTTAGCCGCTGGTTCGCGGGGCTACACCTTC

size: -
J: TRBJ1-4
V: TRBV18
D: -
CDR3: CASSPRTEVGEKLFF
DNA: TGTGCCAGCTCACCAAGGACTGAGGTTGGTGAAAAACTGTTTTTT

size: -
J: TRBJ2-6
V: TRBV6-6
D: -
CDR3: CASSNPRSGANVLTF
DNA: TGTGCCAGCAGTAACCCGCGCTCTGGGGCCAACGTCCTGACTTTC

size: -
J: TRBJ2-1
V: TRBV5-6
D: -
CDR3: CASSIYNEQFF
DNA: TGTGCCAGCAGCATCTACAATGAGCAGTTCTTC

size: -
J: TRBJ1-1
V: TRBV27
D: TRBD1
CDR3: CASRPDRGAVTEAFF
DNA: TGTGCCAGCAGACCTGACAGGGGGGCCGTCACTGAAGCTTTCTTT

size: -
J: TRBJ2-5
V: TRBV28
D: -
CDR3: CASSHWPTGTFQETQYF
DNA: TGTGCCAGCAGTCACTGGCCGACAGGGACTTTCCAAGAGACCCAGTACTTC

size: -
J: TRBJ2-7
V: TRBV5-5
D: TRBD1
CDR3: CASSRDRGYEQYF
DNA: TGTGCCAGCAGTCGGGACAGGGGCTACGAGCAGTACTTC

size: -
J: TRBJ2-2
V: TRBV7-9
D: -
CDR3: CASGYGELFF
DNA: TGTGCCAGCGGTTATGGGGAGCTGTTTTTT

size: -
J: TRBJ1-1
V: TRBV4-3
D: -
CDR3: CASSQDLNLGRATEAFF
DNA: TGCGCCAGCAGCCAAGATCTGAACTTGGGTCGGGCCACTGAAGCTTTCTTT

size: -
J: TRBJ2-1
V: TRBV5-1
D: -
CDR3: CASSYRGGSYNEQFF
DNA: TGCGCCAGCAGCTACAGGGGGGGCTCCTACAATGAGCAGTTCTTC